This entry describes one T cell receptor beta chain. This sample was included in a study of technical replicates of blood from a handful of donors. Sequencing used immunoSEQ multiplex PCR; TCRdb keeps in-frame clones, though not all of them. The sample has about 83,000 clones, roughly nine tenths seen once. This CDR3 region has 16 residues. The V and J ends lost 5 bases and 2 bases respectively, with 19 bases between them. CDR1 and CDR2 (germline): SGHAT, FQNNGV. The sequence was obtained from a human donor in good health. This chain joins TRBV11-2 and TRBJ2-7; D gene uncertain. Sequenced input: T cells isolated from PBMCs. For the CDR3, the DNA is TGTGCCAGCAGCACCGGCGCGCTCTGGAGTACCTACGAGCAGTACTTC. This sequence encodes CASSTGALWSTYEQYF.